This T cell receptor beta chain came from a study of monozygotic twins with inflammatory bowel disease. TCRdb reprocessed the 5' RACE reads and stores each CDR3 protein as one record, lacking DNA. The sample's table shows around 380,000 distinct CDR3 sequences. CDR1 is LGHNA and CDR2 is YNFKEQ in the germline V gene. The CDR3 is 14 residues long. This sequence originates from a human donor with ulcerative colitis or Crohn's disease, or a healthy co-twin of an affected twin (not recorded which). V usage is TRBV4-2 and J usage is TRBJ2-5. Sample: blood. The CDR3 is CASSQVAGHETQYF.